These 7 T cell receptor beta chains share one sample of origin, sequenced in a study of blood T cell repertoires in COVID-19. Generated by immunoSEQ multiplex PCR, the TCRdb table keeps only in-frame clones and is missing some. The sample shows fewer than 200,000 clones, over 80% of them seen only once. The sample consisted of peripheral blood. These receptors were obtained from an elderly woman with active or convalescent COVID-19.

This sequence joins TRBV19 and TRBJ1-2; D possibly corresponds to TRBD1 (5 bases). Trimming removed 2 bases from V and 4 bases from J, with 8 bases in between. This CDR3 comprises 13 residues. CDR1 and CDR2 from the germline V gene are LNHDA and SQIVND (reference sequence). In DNA, the CDR3 is TGTGCCAGTAGTATACAGGGACTCTATGGCTACACCTTC. Its translation: CASSIQGLYGYTF.

V is TRBV18 and J is TRBJ2-1; tentative D call: TRBD1 (7 bases). Germline V lookup: CDR1 KGHSH, CDR2 LQKENI. Deletions cut 8 bases from V and 8 bases from J, with 16 bases between. The CDR3 extends over 13 amino acids. The CDR3 nucleotides are TGTGCCAGCCTGTGGAGCAGGGGGGATGAGCAGTTCTTC. Amino acids: CASLWSRGDEQFF.

The chain couples TRBV2 to TRBJ1-5, with TRBD1 matching over 7 bases. The CDR3 has 16 amino acids. Germline trimming cut 5 bases from V and 11 bases from J; bases unmatched to any gene: 18. The germline gives CDR1 SNHLY, CDR2 FYNNEI. The CDR3: CASSSETGALLRSQHF. CDR3 sequence (DNA): TGTGCCAGCAGTTCAGAAACAGGGGCCCTACTCAGGTCCCAGCATTTT.

This clone was seen a few times. This sequence joins TRBV4-1 and TRBJ1-4; D not certain. V dropped 4 bases and J dropped 1 base, with 10 bases sitting between them. The germline V gene has CDR1 MGHRA and CDR2 YSYEKL. The CDR3 totals 15 residues. Here the CDR3 DNA reads TGCGCCAGCAGCCCGCAACAGCAAACTAATGAAAAACTGTTTTTT. Translation gives CASSPQQQTNEKLFF.

The chain employs TRBV7-9 and TRBJ2-7; D may be TRBD2 (7 bases). The CDR3 extends over 15 amino acids. V was trimmed by 2 bases and J by 0 bases, leaving 11 bases between them. Looked up from germline, CDR1 is SEHNR and CDR2 is FQNEAQ (reference sequence). CDR3 protein: CASSLQGGGSYEQYF. The CDR3 bases are TGTGCCAGCAGCTTACAAGGGGGGGGCTCCTACGAGCAGTACTTC. The complete variable domain, with remaining parts taken from reference TRBV7-9 and TRBJ2-7, reads DTGVSQNPRHKITKRGQNVTFRCDPISEHNRLYWYRQTLGQGPEFLTYFQNEAQLEKSRLLSDRFSAERPKGSFSTLEIQRTEQGDSAMYLCASSLQGGGSYEQYFGPGTRLTVT.

The CDR3 region is CASSKSGDEQYF. The DNA for the CDR3 is TGTGCCAGCAGTAAATCCGGGGACGAGCAGTACTTC. The genes are TRBV2 and TRBJ2-7, with D possibly TRBD2 on 5 matching bases. The ends were cut back, 5 bases at V and 5 bases at J, with 10 bases in the middle. CDR1 is SNHLY, CDR2 FYNNEI, per germline. The CDR3 sequence is 12 residues long.

The gene calls are TRBV5-8 and TRBJ2-7; 8 bases fit TRBD1. Trimming removed 0 bases from V and 6 bases from J; junction bases left unmatched: 14. Germline CDR1 SGHTS, CDR2 YDEGEE. The CDR3 covers 17 residues. The CDR3 spells CASSLVSFRDRRGEQYF. Here the CDR3 DNA reads TGTGCCAGCAGCTTGGTGTCTTTCCGGGACAGGAGGGGCGAGCAGTACTTC.